These 10 T cell receptor beta chains originate from one sample sequenced in a study of blood T cell repertoires in COVID-19. This table comes from immunoSEQ multiplex PCR, and its TCRdb copy is limited to in-frame clones, with some not included. The sample includes about 190,000 clones, roughly 88% seen only once; the top ten take about 6.6%. Sequenced material: peripheral blood. Every receptor here comes from a woman between 40 and 55 years old who had recovered from COVID-19.

The chain joins TRBV5-1 to TRBJ2-1; D possibly corresponds to TRBD1 (5 bases). CDR1 is SGHRS and CDR2 is YFSETQ in the germline V gene. The ends were cut back, 0 bases at V and 4 bases at J, with 8 bases in the middle. The CDR3 length is 14 residues. The CDR3 loop is CASSLGQIYNEQFF. The DNA of the CDR3 is TGCGCCAGCAGCTTGGGACAGATTTACAATGAGCAGTTCTTC.

This chain connects TRBV9 to TRBJ2-3, with TRBD2 as a possible D gene (5 bases). Germline CDR1 reads SGDLS; CDR2 reads YYNGEE. V lost 0 bases to trimming and J lost 2 bases, with 13 bases between them. The CDR3 consists of 16 residues. CDR3 bases: TGTGCCAGCAGCGTAGTGGCAGACTACCACACAGATACGCAGTATTTT. It encodes CASSVVADYHTDTQYF.

In its sample, this clone was seen once. The rearrangement links TRBV20-1 to TRBJ2-7; D is possibly TRBD1 (5 bases). CDR3 length: 11 residues. CDR1 is DFQATT and CDR2 is SNEGSKA in the germline V gene (reference sequence). V lost 5 bases and J 4 bases, leaving 9 bases between the germline ends. The CDR3 here is CSAGASYEQYF. For the CDR3, the DNA is TGCAGTGCTGGGGCATCGTACGAGCAGTACTTC.

The J gene is TRBJ2-1, the V gene TRBV30, with 8 bases matching TRBD2. There are 16 residues in the CDR3. The junction had 9 bases not matched to a gene; V was cut back by 0 bases and J by 5 bases. CDR1 and CDR2 (germline): GTSNPN, SVGIG (reference sequence). In DNA, the CDR3 is TGTGCCTGGAGTGTAGGGCGGGGGGACTACCACAATGAGCAGTTCTTC. Translating gives CAWSVGRGDYHNEQFF.

The chain joins TRBV2 to TRBJ2-5; D is possibly TRBD1 (5 bases). With 10 bases removed from V and 4 bases from J, the gap between germline ends came to 19 bases. Germline V CDR1 and CDR2: SNHLY, FYNNEI. This CDR3 region has 14 residues. The CDR3 coding sequence is TGTGCCACCTTTCGAACAGGCCTCCGAGAGACCCAGTACTTC. Translation: CATFRTGLRETQYF.

This clone was seen only once. The rearrangement joins TRBV5-1 to TRBJ2-2; perhaps TRBD1 as D (7 bases). This CDR3 is 16 amino acids long. V lost 6 bases to trimming and J lost 4 bases, with 19 bases between them. Germline V gene sequence: CDR1 SGHRS, CDR2 YFSETQ. The CDR3 nucleotides read TGCGCCAGCATCCCCGGGCAGGGGGAGGTCACCGGGGAGCTGTTTTTT. It is translated as CASIPGQGEVTGELFF.

CDR3 sequence: CASSLAPSSYNSPLHF. The DNA for the CDR3 is TGTGCCAGCAGCTTAGCCCCTAGCTCCTATAATTCACCCCTCCACTTT. The V and J genes are TRBV11-2 and TRBJ1-6, with D uncertain. Trimming removed 1 base from V and 0 bases from J, with 7 bases in between. Germline CDR1 and CDR2: SGHAT and FQNNGV. The CDR3 spans 16 residues.

This rearrangement joins TRBV27 to TRBJ2-1; TRBD1 agrees at 10 bases. The CDR3 contains 15 residues. The germline gives CDR1 MNHEY, CDR2 SMNVEV (reference sequence). Trimming took 3 bases from V and 5 from J; bases not matched to a gene: 4. The CDR3 loop is CASSLDRGADNEQFF. The CDR3 bases are TGTGCCAGCAGTTTGGACAGGGGGGCCGACAATGAGCAGTTCTTC.

This chain connects TRBV23-1 to TRBJ2-7; D might be TRBD1 (8 bases). TRBV23-1 is reported as an ORF; its role is uncertain. Trimming removed 0 bases from V and 2 bases from J, with 14 bases in between. The CDR3 spans 16 residues. The CDR3 sequence: CASSQSERDRTYEQYF. The CDR3 region has the DNA TGCGCCAGCAGTCAATCGGAGCGGGACAGGACCTACGAGCAGTACTTC.

The chain combines TRBV19 with TRBJ1-5, with 7 bases identical to TRBD1. J was trimmed by 1 base and V by 7 bases; bases with no gene match: 4. The CDR3 runs to 14 residues. The germline gives CDR1 LNHDA, CDR2 SQIVND (reference sequence). Written as DNA, the CDR3 is TGTGCCAGTAACCCAGGGGGAAGCAATCAGCCCCAGCATTTT. Its translation: CASNPGGSNQPQHF.